One and the same sample provided the 7 T cell receptor beta chains below, sequenced in a study of control samples from healthy donors and cancer patients. Some clones are missing from TCRdb's copy, which holds only in-frame ones; the method was immunoSEQ multiplex PCR. The table shows roughly 120,000 clones, with around nine tenths occurring only once. The specimen sequenced was blood. The receptor source for this set is a young man in good health.

V gene TRBV10-1 combines with J gene TRBJ1-1; 8 bases fit TRBD1. Trimming took 2 bases from V and 6 from J; bases not matched to a gene: 5. This CDR3 is built from 14 residues. Germline CDR1 reads WNHNN; CDR2 reads SYGVQD (reference sequence). CDR3 region: CASSEGQGAAEAFF. CDR3 nucleotides: TGCGCCAGCAGTGAGGGCCAGGGGGCTGCTGAAGCTTTCTTT.

J is TRBJ1-1 and V is TRBV28; 7 positions match TRBD1. Per the germline V gene, CDR1 is MDHEN and CDR2 is SYDVKM. The CDR3 runs 15 residues. V lost 6 bases, J lost 5 bases, and 12 bases stayed unmatched. CDR3 sequence (DNA): TGTGCCAGCAGAAACCTAGACAGGGAGGGTACTGAAGCTTTCTTT. Amino acid sequence: CASRNLDREGTEAFF.

V and J are TRBV5-1 and TRBJ1-1; 12 bases are shared with TRBD1. The CDR3 consists of 14 residues. V shed 8 bases, J shed 7 bases, and the junction held 9 bases outside the gene matches. The germline V gene has CDR1 SGHRS and CDR2 YFSETQ. CDR3 protein: CASQTGTGGVEAFF. The CDR3 bases are TGCGCCAGTCAAACCGGGACAGGGGGCGTTGAAGCTTTCTTT.

The genes are TRBV7-2 and TRBJ2-7; D is possibly TRBD2 (5 bases). Trimming removed 4 bases at V and 7 bases at J, with 17 bases between. There are 14 residues in the CDR3. Per germline, CDR1 SGHTA and CDR2 FQGNSA. CDR3 nucleotides: TGTGCCAGCAGCTCTACACGGGAAGGGCGAGAGCAGTACTTC. The encoded protein is CASSSTREGREQYF.

The J gene is TRBJ2-3, the V gene TRBV5-1; 10 bases are shared with TRBD2. The germline V gene has CDR1 SGHRS and CDR2 YFSETQ. The CDR3 is made up of 16 amino acids. J lost 2 bases, V lost 0 bases, and 3 bases had no gene match. The CDR3 region is CASSLATSGVTDTQYF. The CDR3 region has the DNA TGCGCCAGCAGCTTGGCCACTAGCGGGGTCACAGATACGCAGTATTTT.

There are a few counts of this clone. This chain connects TRBV7-9 to TRBJ1-2; 7 bases align to TRBD1. Germline V gives CDR1 SEHNR, CDR2 FQNEAQ (reference sequence). The V gene end was trimmed by 5 bases and the J gene end by 4 bases; junction bases not matched to a gene: 7. This CDR3 has 14 amino acids. The CDR3 here is CASSPLQGVYGYTF. For the CDR3, the DNA is TGTGCCAGCAGCCCCCTCCAGGGGGTCTATGGCTACACCTTC.

The rearrangement links TRBV5-6 to TRBJ2-7, with D possibly TRBD2 on 7 matching bases. The germline V gene has CDR1 SGHDT and CDR2 YYEEEE. There are 15 residues in the CDR3. Deletions cut 0 bases from V and 0 bases from J, with 10 bases between. In nucleotides, the CDR3 is TGTGCCAGCAGCTTGGGGGGGGGCCCCTCCTACGAGCAGTACTTC. It translates to CASSLGGGPSYEQYF.